The 25 T cell receptor beta chains in this list originate from one sample, sequenced in a study of breast tumors, draining lymph nodes, adjacent tissues. Via MiXCR, TCRdb re-called the multiplex PCR reads, giving one row per CDR3 protein. Seen here are more than 50,000 distinct CDR3 sequences, around two fifths observed once, and the top ten hold around 8%. Sequencing was performed on breast tumor tissue. Every receptor here comes from a female donor with breast cancer. Some clones in this sample may be carry-over from other donors' samples.

This clonotype was observed a few times. The rearrangement uses TRBV7-2 and TRBJ2-3; TRBD2 matches 7 bases. The length of the CDR3 is 16 residues. V gave up 5 bases and J gave up 0 bases; unmatched junction bases: 8. Germline CDR1 SGHTA, CDR2 FQGNSA. CDR3 in amino acids: CASSQRVGGSTDTQYF. The CDR3 DNA reads TGTGCCAGCAGCCAGCGGGTGGGGGGGAGCACAGATACGCAGTATTTT.

This chain links TRBV14 with TRBJ2-3; tentatively, D is TRBD1 (6 bases). This CDR3 has 13 residues. Germline V lookup: CDR1 SGHDN, CDR2 FVKESK. Trimming stripped 1 base from V and 6 bases from J, with 8 bases between. This CDR3 is CASSQGQADTQYF. The CDR3 DNA reads TGTGCCAGCAGCCAAGGACAGGCGGATACGCAGTATTTT. Together with reference TRBV14 and TRBJ2-3, the CDR3 gives the full variable domain: EAGVTQFPSHSVIEKGQTVTLRCDPISGHDNLYWYRRVMGKEIKFLLHFVKESKQDESGMPNNRFLAERTGGTYSTLKVQPAELEDSGVYFCASSQGQADTQYFGPGTRLTVL.

The V and J genes are TRBV4-2 and TRBJ2-3, with TRBD2 matching 10 bases. V dropped 1 base and J dropped 1; count of bases not matched to a gene: 2. Germline values: CDR1 LGHNA, CDR2 YNFKEQ. The CDR3 covers 16 residues. The CDR3 spells CASSQGLAGGTDTQYF. CDR3 DNA: TGTGCCAGCAGCCAAGGGCTAGCGGGGGGCACAGATACGCAGTATTTT.

The chain uses TRBV20-1 and TRBJ2-7; 8 bases line up with TRBD2. The germline V gene encodes CDR1 DFQATT and CDR2 SNEGSKA (reference sequence). After removal of 5 bases from V and 7 bases from J, the junction contained 7 bases not matched to a gene. CDR3 length equals 12 residues. The CDR3 DNA is TGCAGTGCTGGGACTAGGCCGGGGGAGCAGTACTTC. Translating it yields CSAGTRPGEQYF.

Concerning this clonotype itself: Just one base apart from a much larger clone, this may be a read error. This sequence joins TRBV6-4 and TRBJ2-5; D possibly corresponds to TRBD1 (5 bases). V dropped 5 bases and J dropped 2 bases, with 15 bases sitting between them. The CDR3 sequence is 15 residues long. Germline V CDR1 and CDR2: MRHNA, SNTAGT. The CDR3 DNA reads as TGTGCCAGCAGTCCGCCCACAGGTCCGCAAGAGACCCAGTACTTC. Its protein product is CASSPPTGPQETQYF.

The J gene is TRBJ2-3, the V gene TRBV19; 8 bases fit TRBD2. V lost 4 bases and J lost 2; bases outside the gene matches: 5. The V gene's germline CDR1 is LNHDA and CDR2 SQIVND (reference sequence). CDR3 length: 15 amino acids. CDR3 in amino acids: CASSRVAGNTDTQYF. The CDR3 DNA reads TGTGCCAGTAGTAGGGTAGCGGGGAACACAGATACGCAGTATTTT. Looking up the rest from reference TRBV19 and TRBJ2-3 gives the full variable domain: DGGITQSPKYLFRKEGQNVTLSCEQNLNHDAMYWYRQDPGQGLRLIYYSQIVNDFQKGDIAEGYSVSREKKESFPLTVTSAQKNPTAFYLCASSRVAGNTDTQYFGPGTRLTVL.

This clonotype was counted once. Because the CDR3 is missing its conserved closing phenylalanine or tryptophan, this is likely a read error. In nucleotides, the CDR3 is TGTGCCAGCAGTCCCCACCGGGCCCTAAGAGACCCAGATACGCAGTATCTT. It codes for CASSPHRALRDPDTQYL. The chain uses TRBV12-3 or TRBV12-4 and TRBJ2-3, with D uncertain. The V end was cut by 5 bases, the J end by 4 bases, with 22 bases between. This CDR3 spans 17 amino acids.

The table lists this clonotype with many counts. V usage is TRBV2 and J usage is TRBJ1-1, with 8 bases identical to TRBD1. Germline V CDR1 and CDR2: SNHLY, FYNNEI. The CDR3 has 14 amino acids. In DNA form, the CDR3 reads TGTGCAAAACAGGGGGAGGGACAGAACACTGAAGCTTTCTTT. Translation: CAKQGEGQNTEAFF.

This sequence joins TRBV7-6 and TRBJ2-7, with TRBD1 identical over 7 bases. V trimming: 6 bases; J trimming: 3 bases; junction bases outside the gene matches: 8. Germline V gene sequence: CDR1 SGHVS, CDR2 FNYEAQ. The CDR3 is 14 residues long. The CDR3 region is CASSFGTENYEQYF. In DNA, the CDR3 is TGTGCCAGCAGTTTCGGGACAGAAAACTACGAGCAGTACTTC.

This clonotype was seen repeatedly, ten times or more. Its ends do not fully match the called genes, so a read error is possible. This chain joins TRBV7-7 and TRBJ2-3; perhaps TRBD1 as D (5 bases). The germline V gene has CDR1 SSHAT and CDR2 FNYEAQ (reference sequence). The CDR3 is 13 amino acids. The CDR3 nucleotides are TGTGCTAGCAGTCTCAGGGTATCAGATACGCAGTATTTT. As protein: CASSLRVSDTQYF.

This clonotype was found many times. The rearrangement uses TRBV5-1 and TRBJ2-1, with 7 bases that match TRBD2. The germline V gene encodes CDR1 SGHRS and CDR2 YFSETQ. The CDR3 runs to 15 residues. Trimming cost V 0 bases and J 7 bases; bases outside gene matches: 7. The CDR3 loop reads CASSLDGGGGNEQFF. CDR3 DNA: TGCGCCAGCAGCTTGGATGGCGGGGGAGGAAATGAGCAGTTCTTC. Complete variable domain (other parts from reference TRBV5-1 and TRBJ2-1): KAGVTQTPRYLIKTRGQQVTLSCSPISGHRSVSWYQQTPGQGLQFLFEYFSETQRNKGNFPGRFSGRQFSNSRSEMNVSTLELGDSALYLCASSLDGGGGNEQFFGPGTRLTVL.

This clonotype was recorded at least ten times. The V gene is TRBV5-1, the J gene TRBJ2-2; 9 bases fit TRBD1. Germline V lookup: CDR1 SGHRS, CDR2 YFSETQ. The CDR3 contains 17 residues. V lost 5 bases and J lost 7; bases outside the gene matches: 15. DNA of the CDR3: TGCGCCAGCAGGGTTGGGACAGGGAGATTGGAGAGCGGGGAGCTGTTTTTT. This codes for CASRVGTGRLESGELFF.

The sample holds one count of this clonotype. J is TRBJ1-2 and V is TRBV5-6, with D possibly TRBD1 on 6 matching bases. Germline loops: CDR1 SGHDT, CDR2 YYEEEE. The CDR3 is made up of 11 amino acids. V gave up 6 bases and J gave up 13 bases, with 16 bases separating them. Written as DNA, the CDR3 is TGTGCCAGCATACCAATGGGGGGCGGCACCTTC. This sequence encodes CASIPMGGGTF.

The chain is built from TRBV6-5 and TRBJ1-6; D might be TRBD1 (5 bases). V lost 5 bases to trimming and J lost 7 bases, with 18 bases between them. CDR1 MNHEY and CDR2 SVGAGI come from the germline V gene. The CDR3 loop spans 16 amino acids. As DNA, the CDR3 is TGTGCCAGCAGTCACCCCTCGACAGAGCTAAATTCACCCCTCCACTTT. It translates to CASSHPSTELNSPLHF.

The sample holds many counts of this clonotype. This rearrangement joins TRBV2 to TRBJ2-7; D remains ambiguous. This CDR3 is built from 12 residues. Germline values: CDR1 SNHLY, CDR2 FYNNEI. V was shortened by 6 bases and J by 2 bases, with 8 bases between the two germline ends. This CDR3 reads CASRDVAYEQYF. CDR3 coding DNA: TGTGCCAGCAGGGACGTTGCCTACGAGCAGTACTTC. Full variable domain (remainder filled in from reference TRBV2 and TRBJ2-7): EPEVTQTPSHQVTQMGQEVILRCVPISNHLYFYWYRQILGQKVEFLVSFYNNEISEKSEIFDDQFSVERPDGSNFTLKIRSTKLEDSAMYFCASRDVAYEQYFGPGTRLTVT.

Only one count was recorded for this clonotype. The chain couples TRBV4-1 to TRBJ2-1; 7 positions match TRBD2. This CDR3 spans 18 amino acids. Germline loops: CDR1 MGHRA, CDR2 YSYEKL. With V trimmed by 0 bases and J by 2 bases, 10 bases remained unmatched. The CDR3 loop reads CASSQDGRRDYPYNEQFF. The CDR3 nucleotides read TGCGCCAGCAGCCAAGATGGGCGGCGGGACTACCCCTACAATGAGCAGTTCTTC.

This sequence joins TRBV19 and TRBJ1-1; D remains unclear. CDR3 size: 16 residues. Germline CDR1 and CDR2: LNHDA and SQIVND (reference sequence). V was pared by 4 bases and J by 1 base, with 16 bases between. CDR3 nucleotides: TGTGCCAGTAGTAGGGTTTGGGCCACTTCGAACACTGAAGCTTTCTTT. This gives the protein CASSRVWATSNTEAFF.

This chain joins TRBV7-3 and TRBJ1-1; D ambiguous. CDR3 length equals 14 residues. Germline V gene sequence: CDR1 SGHTA, CDR2 FQGTGA. V lost 5 bases and J 6 bases, leaving 16 bases between the germline ends. CDR3 in amino acids: CASSDGRRIAEAFF. In nucleotides, the CDR3 is TGTGCCAGCAGCGACGGCCGTAGGATCGCTGAAGCTTTCTTT. Together with reference TRBV7-3 and TRBJ1-1, the CDR3 gives the full variable domain: GAGVSQTPSNKVTEKGKYVELRCDPISGHTALYWYRQSLGQGPEFLIYFQGTGAADDSGLPNDRFFAVRPEGSVSTLKIQRTERGDSAVYLCASSDGRRIAEAFFGQGTRLTVV.

This clonotype came up many times. The rearrangement links TRBV19 to TRBJ2-2; D gene uncertain. The CDR3 is 13 amino acids. Germline V gene sequence: CDR1 LNHDA, CDR2 SQIVND (reference sequence). V lost 4 bases to trimming and J lost 2 bases, with 5 bases between them. CDR3 region: CASSNPNTGELFF. Written as DNA, the CDR3 is TGTGCCAGTAGTAATCCCAACACCGGGGAGCTGTTTTTT.

As to this clonotype: A read error may be the cause here, since a much bigger clone is one base away. The gene calls are TRBV20-1 and TRBJ2-1; D unclear. CDR3 length: 12 amino acids. Germline lookup yields CDR1 DFQATT and CDR2 SNEGSKA (reference sequence). The CDR3 protein is CSARGNYNEPFF. CDR3 DNA sequence: TGCAGTGCTAGGGGTAACTACAATGAGCCGTTCTTC.

This clonotype was detected ten times or more. CDR3 sequence (DNA): TGTGCCAGCAGTTTAGTAGCTAACAATGAGCAGTTCTTC. This gives the protein CASSLVANNEQFF. The gene calls are TRBV12-3 or TRBV12-4 and TRBJ2-1; D is uncertain. With 1 base removed from V and 5 bases from J, the gap between germline ends came to 6 bases. This CDR3 region has 13 residues.

This clonotype was counted many times. The chain combines TRBV19 with TRBJ2-2; 10 nucleotides match TRBD2. CDR1 is LNHDA and CDR2 is SQIVND in the germline V gene (reference sequence). J gave up 8 bases and V 1 base, and 10 bases lay outside the gene matches. The CDR3 covers 17 residues. CDR3 region: CASSIARLAGASGELFF. DNA for the CDR3: TGTGCCAGTAGTATAGCCCGCCTAGCGGGAGCATCTGGGGAGCTGTTTTTT.

This clonotype has ten or more counts. A much larger clonotype is one base distant, so this may be a read error. The rearrangement uses TRBV7-7 and TRBJ2-5; D could derive from TRBD1 or TRBD2 (5 bases each). There are 15 residues in the CDR3. Germline V gene lookup returns CDR1 SSHAT and CDR2 FNYEAQ (reference sequence). CDR3 loop: CASSPTGRNQETQHF. The CDR3, as DNA: TGTGCTAGCAGCCCTACGGGACGGAACCAAGAGACCCAGCACTTC. The entire variable domain, with the rest obtained from reference TRBV7-7 and TRBJ2-5, is as follows: GAGVSQSPRYKVTKRGQDVTLRCDPISSHATLYWYQQALGQGPEFLTYFNYEAQPDKSGLPSDRFSAERPEGSISTLTIQRTEQRDSAMYRCASSPTGRNQETQHFGPGTRLLVL.

The sample holds many counts of this clonotype. The rearrangement uses TRBV5-8 and TRBJ2-3; D gene uncertain. CDR3 length: 14 amino acids. V was shortened by 3 bases and J by 4 bases, with 12 bases between the two germline ends. In germline, CDR1 is SGHTS, CDR2 YDEGEE. The CDR3: CASSSTPGSDTQYF. In DNA form, the CDR3 reads TGTGCCAGCAGCTCCACGCCAGGCTCAGATACGCAGTATTTT.

By sample fraction, this clonotype is medium-sized. This sequence joins TRBV7-2 and TRBJ2-3; TRBD1 might be the D (5 bases). CDR1 and CDR2 from the germline V gene are SGHTA and FQGNSA. The CDR3 sequence is 14 residues long. Trimming removed 1 base from V and 4 bases from J, with 9 bases in between. The CDR3 sequence is CASSLEGPADTQYF. The CDR3 bases are TGTGCCAGCAGCTTAGAGGGGCCCGCAGATACGCAGTATTTT.